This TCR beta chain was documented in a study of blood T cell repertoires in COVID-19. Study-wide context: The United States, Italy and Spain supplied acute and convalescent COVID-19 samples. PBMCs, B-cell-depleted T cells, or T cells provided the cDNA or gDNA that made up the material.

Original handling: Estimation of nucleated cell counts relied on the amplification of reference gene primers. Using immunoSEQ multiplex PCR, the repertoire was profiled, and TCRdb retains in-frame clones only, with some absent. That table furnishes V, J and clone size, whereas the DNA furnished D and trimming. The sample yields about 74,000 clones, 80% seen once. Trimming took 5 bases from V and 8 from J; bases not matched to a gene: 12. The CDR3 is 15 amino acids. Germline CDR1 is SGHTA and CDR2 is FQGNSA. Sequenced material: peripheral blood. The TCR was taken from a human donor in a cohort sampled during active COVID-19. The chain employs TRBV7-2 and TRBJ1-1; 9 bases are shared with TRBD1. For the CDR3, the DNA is TGTGCCAGCAGCACCCAGCCCGGGACAGGGACCGAAGCTTTCTTT. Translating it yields CASSTQPGTGTEAFF.